This T cell receptor beta chain was captured in a study of blood T cell repertoires in COVID-19 (dated by TCRdb to the early 2020s). In terms of the full investigation: Collaborator samples came from the United States, Italy and Spain and covered acute and convalescent phases of COVID-19. The material from the prospective study consisted of cDNA or gDNA derived from T cells, B-cell-depleted T cells, or PBMCs. Subjects who had been exposed to COVID-19, were actively infected with it, or had recovered from it provided the deeply sampled blood TCRbeta repertoires that made up the dataset. The repertoires were released in a freely available public database intended as a resource for research on the immune response to SARS-CoV-2. The samples were drawn from two sources: the first 160 participants of the ongoing ImmuneRACE study, and 950 to 1,500 subjects contributed by 6 global collaborators. Sample metadata almost always included a de-identified subject ID, COVID-19 status, age in years and sex. Where HLA class I and class II types were available, the types were taken from metadata supplied by the sample provider, not from assay-based typing.

TCRbeta CDR3 regions were amplified from genomic DNA by means of the immunoSEQ Assay, a bias-controlled multiplex PCR. In the source study's methods: The number of nucleated cells in each sample was estimated from the amplification of reference gene primers within the assay. To quantify the absolute abundance of each unique TCRbeta CDR3 rearrangement, sequence reads were collapsed and filtered. For each sample, productive Simpson clonality was calculated by taking the square root of Simpson's diversity index across productive rearrangements. TCRdb carries this immuneACCESS record with in-frame sequences only. Its versions omit some clonotypes, under half of them owing to an unresolved V gene in the studies checked, with the rest unexplained. V, J and clone size reflect that table, while D and trimming were determined from the DNA. For this sample there are approximately 300,000 clones; under 90% appear just once. Over 4% of the sample rests with the top ten.

In regard to this clone: Its recognized antigen is unknown. Base qualities are not provided; no much larger clone lies one nucleotide away.

Points the paper makes about the study in general: Clinical and demographic metadata were provided uncurated, with the amount varying by source and participant.

Enrolling through a virtual design, the prospective study's participants ranged in age from roughly 18 to 89 years and lived across 24 United States geographic areas. To assign participants to cohorts, the prospective study relied on clinical history that participants themselves reported in a screening survey and a study questionnaire. Recovered participants in ImmuneRACE Cohort 3 were defined by two consecutive negative NP/OP PCR tests, clearance by a healthcare professional, or resolution of symptoms. In the prospective study, whole blood, serum and a nasopharyngeal or oropharyngeal swab were collected from each participant by mobile phlebotomists. Additional blood draws and questionnaires over an approximately two-month period could optionally be provided by prospective study participants. Before DNA extraction, prospective study blood samples were shipped either frozen or at room temperature.

V lost 10 bases and J lost 3 bases, and the count of bases not matched to a germline gene is 8. The germline V gene yields KGHDR for CDR1 and SFDVKD for CDR2. CDR3 length: 15 amino acids, cysteine to phenylalanine. The sequence is cut down to CDR3 DNA, 45 bases in frame from base 1. The source material was PBMCs or T cells enriched from blood (not recorded which). The receptor chain draws on TRBV24-1 and TRBJ2-2; 9 junctional bases match TRBD1. The sequence was collected from a man between 60 and 70 years old who had recovered from COVID-19. The CDR3 protein is CATAGTGIYTGELFF. The sequenced DNA is TGTGCCACTGCCGGGACAGGGATTTACACCGGGGAGCTGTTTTTT.